A single sample gave rise to the 29 T cell receptor beta chains below, sequenced in a study of CD4 T cells in relation to SARS-CoV-2 and coronaviruses. Unexposed donor CD4+ T cells date from about 2011-2018, before the COVID-19 pandemic. The table came from immunoSEQ multiplex PCR; TCRdb's copy has only in-frame clones and leaves some out. The data show roughly 60,000 clones, 94% seen once. Sequenced input: naive CD4+ T cells from PBMCs. Subset noted: naive CD4+ T cells isolated by negative enrichment. Receptors originate from a human donor in good health.

The rearrangement uses TRBV12-3 or TRBV12-4 and TRBJ1-2; D call uncertain. The CDR3 loop spans 12 amino acids. V dropped 2 bases and J dropped 4 bases, with 5 bases sitting between them. The CDR3 loop reads CASSLLGYGYTF. CDR3 sequence (DNA): TGTGCCAGCAGTTTACTGGGCTATGGCTACACCTTC.

V is TRBV9 and J is TRBJ1-4; D is perhaps TRBD1 (6 bases). Germline assignment: CDR1 SGDLS and CDR2 YYNGEE. The CDR3 loop spans 17 amino acids. Trimming left V 3 bases short and J 5 bases short, with 20 bases between. CDR3 amino acids: CASSGRGSQVNNEKLFF. The CDR3 DNA sequence: TGTGCCAGCAGCGGAAGGGGGTCGCAGGTCAACAATGAAAAACTGTTTTTT.

This clone came up once. The chain recombines TRBV2 with TRBJ2-3; TRBD1 might be the D (6 bases). Germline assignment: CDR1 SNHLY and CDR2 FYNNEI. Trimming stripped 5 bases from V and 2 bases from J, with 14 bases between. CDR3 length: 15 residues. The CDR3: CASSQDRPPTDTQYF. The CDR3 coding sequence is TGTGCCAGCAGTCAAGACAGGCCCCCCACAGATACGCAGTATTTT. The variable domain in full, completed from reference TRBV2 and TRBJ2-3, reads EPEVTQTPSHQVTQMGQEVILRCVPISNHLYFYWYRQILGQKVEFLVSFYNNEISEKSEIFDDQFSVERPDGSNFTLKIRSTKLEDSAMYFCASSQDRPPTDTQYFGPGTRLTVL.

The genes are TRBV4-1 and TRBJ2-3, with D possibly called TRBD1 or TRBD2 (7 bases each). The germline gives CDR1 MGHRA, CDR2 YSYEKL. Trimming stripped 6 bases from V and 3 bases from J, with 28 bases between. This CDR3 region has 19 residues. CDR3 region: CASRPFLGGDRGLTDTQYF. The CDR3 nucleotides are TGCGCCAGCAGACCCTTCCTGGGGGGGGACAGAGGTTTGACAGATACGCAGTATTTT.

This chain joins TRBV28 and TRBJ2-1; no definite D call. The ends were cut back, 1 base at V and 0 bases at J, with 4 bases in the middle. The CDR3 runs 14 residues. Germline CDR1 reads MDHEN; CDR2 reads SYDVKM. CDR3 sequence reads: CASSLSGSYNEQFF. The CDR3, as DNA: TGTGCCAGCAGTTTATCAGGCTCCTACAATGAGCAGTTCTTC.

The chain joins TRBV28 to TRBJ2-7, with 11 bases fitting TRBD1. The junction had 11 bases not matched to a gene; V was cut back by 7 bases and J by 3 bases. Looked up from germline, CDR1 is MDHEN and CDR2 is SYDVKM. The CDR3 sequence is 16 residues long. CDR3: CASTPAGTGGYYEQYF. For the CDR3, the DNA is TGTGCCAGCACCCCCGCCGGGACAGGGGGATACTACGAGCAGTACTTC.

The chain uses TRBV5-6 and TRBJ1-5; weak D call: TRBD1 (5 bases). The germline gives CDR1 SGHDT, CDR2 YYEEEE. The V end was cut by 1 base, the J end by 5 bases, with 13 bases between. CDR3 length equals 15 residues. CDR3 sequence: CASSLYWEGHQPQHF. The CDR3 bases are TGTGCCAGCAGCTTGTACTGGGAGGGGCATCAGCCCCAGCATTTT.

J is TRBJ1-5 and V is TRBV2, with D possibly matching TRBD1 (5 bases). The CDR3 extends over 16 amino acids. Trimming cost V 8 bases and J 0 bases, with 17 bases left between them. From germline, CDR1 is SNHLY and CDR2 FYNNEI. CDR3 DNA sequence: TGTGCCAGCGGTACAGGAGCTGGCTATAGCAATCAGCCCCAGCATTTT. Translated, it gives CASGTGAGYSNQPQHF.

The genes are TRBV3-1 (or the pseudogene TRBV3-2) and TRBJ2-7, with 10 bases fitting TRBD2. V lost 4 bases and J lost 4; bases outside the gene matches: 4. The CDR3 spans 14 residues. Germline values: CDR1 LGHDT, CDR2 YNNKEL (reference sequence). CDR3 protein: CASSRTSGSYEQYF. The CDR3 nucleotides are TGTGCCAGCAGCCGGACTAGCGGCTCGTACGAGCAGTACTTC.

The rearrangement links TRBV19 to TRBJ2-7, with TRBD1 identical over 9 bases. There are 12 residues in the CDR3. The ends lost 9 bases at V and 3 bases at J; junction bases unmatched: 3. Per germline, CDR1 LNHDA and CDR2 SQIVND (reference sequence). The CDR3 DNA follows: TGTGCCAGCTCGGACAGGGGCTACGAGCAGTACTTC. Translation: CASSDRGYEQYF.

The V gene is TRBV11-2, the J gene TRBJ2-6; 7 bases are shared with TRBD1. V shed 1 base and J 4 bases; nucleotides not matched to a gene: 7. The CDR3 runs to 17 residues. Germline V gives CDR1 SGHAT, CDR2 FQNNGV. The CDR3 bases are TGTGCCAGCAGCTTAGGTGTAGGGGGCTCCGGGGCCAACGTCCTGACTTTC. This gives the protein CASSLGVGGSGANVLTF.

The genes are TRBV11-2 and TRBJ2-1; D may be TRBD2 (6 bases). The V and J ends lost 6 bases and 9 bases respectively, with 21 bases between them. Germline-derived CDR1 and CDR2 are SGHAT and FQNNGV. The CDR3 length is 15 residues. The CDR3 coding sequence is TGTGCCAGCAGTTACACTGTCGGGAGCGCGACTGAGCAGTTCTTC. It encodes CASSYTVGSATEQFF.

The rearrangement links TRBV30 to TRBJ2-1; no definite D call. The ends were cut back, 0 bases at V and 9 bases at J, with 15 bases in the middle. Germline values: CDR1 GTSNPN, CDR2 SVGIG (reference sequence). CDR3 length equals 14 residues. CDR3 amino acids: CAWSVSTMGGEQFF. The CDR3 DNA follows: TGTGCCTGGAGTGTGTCAACCATGGGTGGTGAGCAGTTCTTC.

This rearrangement joins TRBV28 to TRBJ2-7; TRBD2 matches at 13 bases. V lost 2 bases and J lost 6; bases outside the gene matches: 4. Germline V lookup: CDR1 MDHEN, CDR2 SYDVKM. This CDR3 has 15 amino acids. This CDR3 is CASSLTSGRASEQYF. The CDR3 DNA sequence: TGTGCCAGCAGTTTAACTAGCGGGAGGGCCTCCGAGCAGTACTTC.

The chain uses TRBV5-1 and TRBJ2-7, with 7 bases fitting TRBD2. This CDR3 region has 14 residues. Per the germline V gene, CDR1 is SGHRS and CDR2 is YFSETQ. With V trimmed by 3 bases and J by 4 bases, 7 bases remained unmatched. CDR3 loop: CASSSVLADYEQYF. The CDR3 DNA sequence: TGCGCCAGCAGCTCCGTTCTAGCGGATTACGAGCAGTACTTC. Drawing the rest from reference TRBV5-1 and TRBJ2-7, the complete variable domain is KAGVTQTPRYLIKTRGQQVTLSCSPISGHRSVSWYQQTPGQGLQFLFEYFSETQRNKGNFPGRFSGRQFSNSRSEMNVSTLELGDSALYLCASSSVLADYEQYFGPGTRLTVT.

V and J are TRBV24-1 and TRBJ1-5, with no clear D. This CDR3 has 15 amino acids. Germline CDR1 and CDR2: KGHDR and SFDVKD. Trimming left V 4 bases short and J 6 bases short, with 15 bases between. The CDR3 DNA follows: TGTGCCACCAGTGACGATACAGAGGAAGGTCAGCCCCAGCATTTT. Translating it yields CATSDDTEEGQPQHF.

The chain is built from TRBV9 and TRBJ1-2; unclear D gene. With 1 base removed from V and 7 bases from J, the gap between germline ends came to 11 bases. The CDR3 covers 13 residues. Looked up from germline, CDR1 is SGDLS and CDR2 is YYNGEE. CDR3 DNA sequence: TGTGCCAGCAGCGTATCCCTTTCCGCTGGCTACACCTTC. Amino acids: CASSVSLSAGYTF.

This rearrangement joins TRBV19 to TRBJ1-5; D remains ambiguous. Trimming pared 6 bases from V and 3 bases from J, leaving 15 bases between. CDR1 is LNHDA, CDR2 SQIVND, per germline (reference sequence). CDR3 length equals 15 residues. CDR3 sequence reads: CASRTRELNNQPQHF. The CDR3 coding sequence is TGTGCCAGTAGGACTAGGGAGCTAAACAATCAGCCCCAGCATTTT. The whole variable domain, remainder taken from reference TRBV19 and TRBJ1-5, is DGGITQSPKYLFRKEGQNVTLSCEQNLNHDAMYWYRQDPGQGLRLIYYSQIVNDFQKGDIAEGYSVSREKKESFPLTVTSAQKNPTAFYLCASRTRELNNQPQHFGDGTRLSIL.

The CDR3 loop reads CASSVAENGAQYF. CDR3 DNA sequence: TGTGCCAGCAGCGTAGCAGAAAACGGGGCCCAGTACTTC. The chain couples TRBV9 to TRBJ2-5, with a possible D match to TRBD2 (5 bases). The germline V gene encodes CDR1 SGDLS and CDR2 YYNGEE. The CDR3 is 13 residues long. V was cut by 0 bases and J by 9 bases, with 12 bases left in between.

The CDR3 region has the DNA TGTGCCACCAGTGGCGCGGCAGGGGCTAGGGAGCAGTACTTC. Translation: CATSGAAGAREQYF. V is TRBV24-1 and J is TRBJ2-7; possibly TRBD1 for D (6 bases). The V and J ends lost 5 bases and 7 bases respectively, with 17 bases between them. Germline CDR1 reads KGHDR; CDR2 reads SFDVKD. The CDR3 runs 14 residues.

J is TRBJ2-2 and V is TRBV11-2; no firm D call. The CDR3 covers 13 residues. Germline V gene data show CDR1 as SGHAT and CDR2 as FQNNGV. Trimming took 2 bases from V and 4 from J, leaving 5 bases between them. The CDR3 DNA is TGTGCCAGCAGCTTACAAGGCACCGGGGAGCTGTTTTTT. Translating gives CASSLQGTGELFF.

The chain has TRBV5-1 and TRBJ2-7; 11 nucleotides line up with TRBD2. Trimming took 2 bases from V and 6 from J; bases not matched to a gene: 4. Germline V gene sequence: CDR1 SGHRS, CDR2 YFSETQ. The CDR3 has 14 residues. CDR3 residues: CASSLTSGSAEQYF. The CDR3 DNA follows: TGCGCCAGCAGCTTAACTAGCGGGAGTGCCGAGCAGTACTTC. Filled out from reference TRBV5-1 and TRBJ2-7, the complete variable domain reads KAGVTQTPRYLIKTRGQQVTLSCSPISGHRSVSWYQQTPGQGLQFLFEYFSETQRNKGNFPGRFSGRQFSNSRSEMNVSTLELGDSALYLCASSLTSGSAEQYFGPGTRLTVT.

Only a few counts were recorded for this clone. The chain joins TRBV7-9 to TRBJ1-2; tentatively, D is TRBD1 (6 bases). This CDR3 region has 15 residues. The V and J ends lost 2 bases and 5 bases respectively, with 15 bases between them. The germline V gene has CDR1 SEHNR and CDR2 FQNEAQ (reference sequence). The CDR3 here is CASSLWTVTIYGYTF. The DNA of the CDR3 is TGTGCCAGCAGCTTATGGACAGTCACGATTTATGGCTACACCTTC.

This chain links TRBV11-1 with TRBJ2-7, with TRBD1 identical over 8 bases. The CDR3 runs 14 residues. With 5 bases clipped from V and 2 bases from J, the junction kept 5 bases outside the gene matches. CDR1 SGHAT and CDR2 FQDESV come from the germline V gene (reference sequence). CDR3 bases: TGTGCCAGCAGCCCCGGACAGGGCGCCTACGAGCAGTACTTC. Translating it yields CASSPGQGAYEQYF. The complete variable domain, with remaining parts taken from reference TRBV11-1 and TRBJ2-7, reads EAEVAQSPRYKITEKSQAVAFWCDPISGHATLYWYRQILGQGPELLVQFQDESVVDDSQLPKDRFSAERLKGVDSTLKIQPAELGDSAMYLCASSPGQGAYEQYFGPGTRLTVT.

This chain joins TRBV24-1 and TRBJ2-4; no firm D call. In germline, CDR1 is KGHDR, CDR2 SFDVKD. The ends were cut back, 5 bases at V and 0 bases at J, with 10 bases in the middle. The CDR3 sequence is 15 residues long. DNA for the CDR3: TGTGCCACCAGTGGGCTCTACTTAGCCAAAAACATTCAGTACTTC. Encoded protein: CATSGLYLAKNIQYF.

The gene calls are TRBV24-1 and TRBJ2-1, with 11 bases that match TRBD2. The CDR3 is made up of 16 amino acids. V shed 3 bases, J shed 8 bases, and the junction held 8 bases outside the gene matches. The germline CDR1 and CDR2 sequences are KGHDR and SFDVKD. Here the CDR3 DNA reads TGTGCCACCAGTGATATGGCTAGCGGGAGGTTTGATGAGCAGTTCTTC. Translation: CATSDMASGRFDEQFF.

The V gene is TRBV6-6, the J gene TRBJ1-5, with D maybe TRBD1 (5 bases). Trimming stripped 5 bases from V and 4 bases from J, with 18 bases between. The CDR3 length is 16 residues. Germline loops: CDR1 MNHNY, CDR2 SVGAGI (reference sequence). This CDR3 reads CASSPETAGGNQPQHF. In nucleotides, the CDR3 is TGTGCCAGCAGTCCCGAGACTGCCGGGGGGAATCAGCCCCAGCATTTT.

The rearrangement links TRBV7-3 to TRBJ2-2; D possibly corresponds to TRBD1 (6 bases). Trimming pared 0 bases from V and 0 bases from J, leaving 11 bases between. The germline V gene encodes CDR1 SGHTA and CDR2 FQGTGA. The CDR3 sequence is 17 residues long. DNA of the CDR3: TGTGCCAGCAGCTTAACCCCGGACAGAGCGAACACCGGGGAGCTGTTTTTT. This codes for CASSLTPDRANTGELFF.

This rearrangement joins TRBV4-1 to TRBJ1-4, with D uncertain. The V gene's germline CDR1 is MGHRA and CDR2 YSYEKL. V was cut by 1 base and J by 8 bases, with 14 bases left in between. This CDR3 is built from 15 residues. For the CDR3, the DNA is TGCGCCAGCAGCCAAGTTTTAGTCGCCGGGGAAAAACTGTTTTTT. This translates into CASSQVLVAGEKLFF.